This passage covers 24 T cell receptor beta chains from one sample sequenced in a study of shared T cell receptors in the human thymus. TCRdb keeps only in-frame clones here, not all; method: immunoSEQ multiplex PCR. The sample has 500,000 to 550,000 clones, approximately 78% seen once. These data also formed part of another study, on human thymus T cells.

Sequenced material: thymocytes. These receptor sequences come from a boy younger than two with a congenital heart defect.

The rearrangement joins TRBV28 to TRBJ2-7; D may be TRBD1 (6 bases). This CDR3 contains 16 residues. Germline V gene lookup returns CDR1 MDHEN and CDR2 SYDVKM. V was trimmed by 5 bases and J by 0 bases, leaving 17 bases between them. This chain's CDR3 is CASSPPGTLSSYEQYF. CDR3 in DNA: TGTGCCAGCAGTCCCCCCGGGACACTCAGCTCCTACGAGCAGTACTTC.

The chain links TRBV7-2 to TRBJ2-3; TRBD2 agrees at 11 bases. The CDR3 has 16 amino acids. With V trimmed by 5 bases and J by 3 bases, 7 bases remained unmatched. The V gene's germline CDR1 is SGHTA and CDR2 FQGNSA. DNA for the CDR3: TGTGCCAGCAGCACAGGAACTAGCGGGAGAACAGATACGCAGTATTTT. The encoded protein is CASSTGTSGRTDTQYF.

This clone was detected only a few times. The rearrangement links TRBV4-3 to TRBJ2-1, with TRBD1 matching over 9 bases. The length of the CDR3 is 17 residues. The V and J ends lost 4 bases and 1 base, in that order; junction bases with no gene match: 8. Germline V gene data show CDR1 as LGHNA and CDR2 as YSLEER. CDR3 residues: CASSLGGTGWSYNEQFF. The CDR3 nucleotides are TGCGCCAGCAGCCTAGGGGGGACAGGGTGGTCCTACAATGAGCAGTTCTTC.

V usage is TRBV27 and J usage is TRBJ1-1; maybe TRBD1 (6 bases). The CDR3 length is 14 residues. V was shortened by 2 bases and J by 4 bases, with 11 bases between the two germline ends. From germline, CDR1 is MNHEY and CDR2 SMNVEV (reference sequence). The chain's CDR3 is CASSLIGGLTEAFF. The CDR3 nucleotides read TGTGCCAGCAGTTTAATCGGGGGGCTCACTGAAGCTTTCTTT.

This clone was recorded once. The V call is TRBV14, the J call TRBJ1-3, with D unresolved. The CDR3 runs 16 residues. The germline V and J ends were trimmed by 3 bases and 5 bases, with 17 bases remaining between them. Germline V lookup: CDR1 SGHDN, CDR2 FVKESK. CDR3 loop: CASSQGRDVRRNTIYF. DNA of the CDR3: TGTGCCAGCAGCCAGGGGAGGGATGTTCGTAGAAACACCATATATTTT.

This chain joins TRBV25-1 and TRBJ1-2; D is undetermined. This CDR3 region has 9 residues. The V end lost 9 bases, the J end lost 5 bases, and 4 bases lay between the germline ends. Per the germline V gene, CDR1 is MGHDK and CDR2 is SYGVNS. CDR3 sequence: CASLYGYTF. The DNA of the CDR3 is TGTGCCAGTCTATATGGCTACACCTTC.

Only one count was recorded for this clone. The rearrangement joins TRBV29-1 to TRBJ2-1, with 11 bases lining up with TRBD1. The CDR3 has 14 residues. V shed 1 base and J 8 bases; nucleotides not matched to a gene: 4. From germline, CDR1 is SQVTM and CDR2 ANQGSEA. The CDR3 loop is CSVEAGQGAHEQFF. In nucleotides, the CDR3 is TGCAGCGTTGAAGCTGGACAGGGGGCGCATGAGCAGTTCTTC.

The V and J genes are TRBV5-6 and TRBJ2-4; 7 bases align to TRBD2. The CDR3 covers 16 residues. The junction had 6 bases not matched to a gene; V was cut back by 2 bases and J by 1 base. The germline gives CDR1 SGHDT, CDR2 YYEEEE. In DNA, the CDR3 is TGTGCCAGCAGCTTAAGCGGGATGGGGGCCAAAAACATTCAGTACTTC. The encoded protein is CASSLSGMGAKNIQYF.

The V gene is TRBV27, the J gene TRBJ1-1; D is possibly TRBD1 (6 bases). Germline V lookup: CDR1 MNHEY, CDR2 SMNVEV (reference sequence). Between the trimmed V and J ends, which lost 5 bases and 6 bases, there was a span of 10 bases. CDR3 length: 12 residues. This chain's CDR3 is CASSKDRSEAFF. The CDR3 DNA reads TGTGCCAGCAGTAAAGACAGGTCTGAAGCTTTCTTT.

The rearrangement joins TRBV27 to TRBJ1-4, with TRBD1 matching 8 bases. After removal of 5 bases from V and 10 bases from J, the junction contained 21 bases not matched to a gene. This CDR3 spans 18 amino acids. Germline-derived CDR1 and CDR2 are MNHEY and SMNVEV (reference sequence). The CDR3 sequence is CASSPLPGQGAKVGKLFF. The CDR3 DNA is TGTGCCAGCAGTCCACTCCCCGGACAGGGCGCAAAAGTCGGAAAACTGTTTTTT.

This chain joins TRBV10-3 and TRBJ1-2; 10 bases are shared with TRBD1. V gave up 6 bases and J gave up 7 bases; unmatched junction bases: 8. The CDR3 sequence is 14 residues long. Germline V lookup: CDR1 ENHRY, CDR2 SYGVKD. CDR3: CAIRDGQGERGYTF. The DNA for the CDR3 is TGTGCCATCAGGGACGGACAGGGGGAACGTGGCTACACCTTC.

The chain uses TRBV9 and TRBJ2-2, with D possibly matching TRBD1 (5 bases). CDR1 and CDR2 from the germline V gene are SGDLS and YYNGEE. CDR3 size: 18 residues. V dropped 1 base and J dropped 7 bases, with 23 bases sitting between them. This CDR3 is CASSVQLTEIGFDGELFF. CDR3 coding DNA: TGTGCCAGCAGCGTACAGCTGACAGAAATTGGGTTTGACGGGGAGCTGTTTTTT.

The gene calls are TRBV27 and TRBJ1-3; D possibly corresponds to TRBD1 (5 bases). The CDR3 extends over 18 amino acids. V lost 2 bases, J lost 0 bases, and 17 bases lay in between. Looked up from germline, CDR1 is MNHEY and CDR2 is SMNVEV (reference sequence). CDR3 coding DNA: TGTGCCAGCAGTTTAAGGGCCCCTAGGGGTATCTCTGGAAACACCATATATTTT. This codes for CASSLRAPRGISGNTIYF.

For this clone: Other DNA sequences of this sample code for an identical CDR3. The chain recombines TRBV27 with TRBJ2-7, with D tentatively TRBD2 (6 bases). V was trimmed by 4 bases and J by 4 bases, leaving 11 bases between them. Germline V gene lookup returns CDR1 MNHEY and CDR2 SMNVEV (reference sequence). The CDR3 length is 13 residues. The CDR3 sequence: CASSSGLFYEQYF. The CDR3 DNA sequence: TGTGCCAGCAGTTCGGGACTCTTTTACGAGCAGTACTTC.

Concerning this clone: At one boundary the junction diverges from the germline segment, which might be a read error. This chain links TRBV28 with TRBJ2-4; D gene unclear. The CDR3 runs to 14 residues. Germline assignment: CDR1 MDHEN and CDR2 SYDVKM. The CDR3 DNA sequence: TGTGCCAGCAGTTTTGGCAACCCCAAGAACATTCAGTACTTC. This encodes CASSFGNPKNIQYF.

The chain recombines TRBV11-2 with TRBJ2-1, with 8 positions matching TRBD2. The V gene end was trimmed by 5 bases and the J gene end by 12 bases; junction bases not matched to a gene: 15. This CDR3 region has 15 residues. Germline lookup yields CDR1 SGHAT and CDR2 FQNNGV. The CDR3 sequence: CASSPSGREALWQFF. The CDR3 DNA reads TGTGCCAGCAGCCCATCCGGGCGGGAGGCCCTATGGCAGTTCTTC.

This sequence joins TRBV6-7 and TRBJ2-3; D is unclear. TRBV6-7 counts as an open reading frame of uncertain function. This CDR3 is built from 13 residues. The V gene lost 8 bases and the J gene lost 2 bases, with 11 bases spanning the gap. In DNA form, the CDR3 reads TGTGCCAGCCTCTCTAGTAACACAGATACGCAGTATTTT. The encoded protein is CASLSSNTDTQYF.

The V and J genes are TRBV27 and TRBJ1-5; 10 bases are shared with TRBD1. CDR3 length: 15 residues. CDR1 MNHEY and CDR2 SMNVEV come from the germline V gene (reference sequence). The trim removed 4 bases at V and 4 bases at J, leaving 4 bases unmatched. The CDR3 nucleotides are TGTGCCAGCAGTTCAGGGACAGGGGCGAATCAGCCCCAGCATTTT. The encoded protein is CASSSGTGANQPQHF.

The rearrangement uses TRBV16 and TRBJ2-1, with D possibly matching TRBD1 (6 bases). The V gene lost 8 bases and the J gene lost 0 bases, with 14 bases spanning the gap. This CDR3 region has 15 residues. From germline, CDR1 is KGHSY and CDR2 FQNENV. The CDR3 DNA reads TGTGCCAGCGGGACAAACGACGACTCCTACAATGAGCAGTTCTTC. Its protein product is CASGTNDDSYNEQFF.

V gene TRBV28 combines with J gene TRBJ1-2; weak D call: TRBD1 (6 bases). This CDR3 is built from 14 residues. The ends were cut back, 3 bases at V and 4 bases at J, with 12 bases in the middle. Per germline, CDR1 MDHEN and CDR2 SYDVKM. The CDR3, as DNA: TGTGCCAGCAGTTTGGGGGGGCGCGGCTATGGCTACACCTTC. Translation gives CASSLGGRGYGYTF.

The chain has TRBV18 and TRBJ2-7, with TRBD2 identical over 11 bases. The CDR3 is 13 amino acids. The ends lost 6 bases at V and 3 bases at J; junction bases unmatched: 1. Germline CDR1 reads KGHSH; CDR2 reads LQKENI. CDR3 coding DNA: TGTGCCAGCTCCGGACTAGCGGGCTACGAGCAGTACTTC. This gives the protein CASSGLAGYEQYF.

The chain recombines TRBV10-2 with TRBJ1-2, with D uncertain. This CDR3 region has 11 residues. Trimming removed 8 bases at V and 4 bases at J, with 8 bases between. Germline values: CDR1 WSHSY, CDR2 SAAADI. CDR3 DNA: TGCGCCAGCCTCCGGAGCTATGGCTACACCTTC. Its protein is CASLRSYGYTF.

The V gene is TRBV6-5, the J gene TRBJ1-5; D gene ambiguous. Germline CDR1 reads MNHEY; CDR2 reads SVGAGI. The CDR3 is made up of 13 amino acids. V lost 5 bases and J 0 bases, leaving 5 bases between the germline ends. CDR3 DNA: TGTGCCAGCAGTGACACTAGCAATCAGCCCCAGCATTTT. Protein sequence: CASSDTSNQPQHF.

The chain links TRBV6-5 to TRBJ2-1, with a possible D match to TRBD2 (6 bases). Germline V gene data show CDR1 as MNHEY and CDR2 as SVGAGI. This CDR3 contains 12 residues. The V and J ends lost 3 bases and 10 bases respectively, with 10 bases between them. CDR3 bases: TGTGCCAGCAGTTATGTTCGGGGGGAGCAGTTCTTC. Translation: CASSYVRGEQFF.